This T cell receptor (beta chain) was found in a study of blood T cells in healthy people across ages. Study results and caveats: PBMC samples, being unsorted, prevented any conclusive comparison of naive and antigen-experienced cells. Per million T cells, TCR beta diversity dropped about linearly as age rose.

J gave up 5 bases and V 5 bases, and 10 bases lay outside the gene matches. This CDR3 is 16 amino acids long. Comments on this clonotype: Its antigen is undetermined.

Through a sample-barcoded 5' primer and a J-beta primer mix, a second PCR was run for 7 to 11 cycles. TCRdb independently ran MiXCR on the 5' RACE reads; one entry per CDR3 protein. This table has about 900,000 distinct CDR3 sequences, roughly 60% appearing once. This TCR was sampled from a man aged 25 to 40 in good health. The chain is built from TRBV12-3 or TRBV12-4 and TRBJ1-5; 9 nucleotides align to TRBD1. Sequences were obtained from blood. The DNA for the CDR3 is TGTGCCAGCAGTCCCAACCGTACAGGGGGCCATCAGCCCCAGCATTTT. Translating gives CASSPNRTGGHQPQHF.